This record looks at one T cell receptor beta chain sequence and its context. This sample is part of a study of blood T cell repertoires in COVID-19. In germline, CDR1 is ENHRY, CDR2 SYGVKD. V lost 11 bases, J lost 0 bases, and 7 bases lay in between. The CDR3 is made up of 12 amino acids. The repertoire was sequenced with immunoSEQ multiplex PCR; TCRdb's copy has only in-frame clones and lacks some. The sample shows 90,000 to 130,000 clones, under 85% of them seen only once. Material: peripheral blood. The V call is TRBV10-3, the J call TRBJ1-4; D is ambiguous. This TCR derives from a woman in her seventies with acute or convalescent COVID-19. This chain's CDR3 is CASGTTNEKLFF. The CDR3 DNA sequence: TGTGCCTCGGGGACAACTAATGAAAAACTGTTTTTT.